The 28 T cell receptor beta chains presented below share a single source sample, sequenced in a study of technical replicates of blood from a handful of donors. The assay was immunoSEQ multiplex PCR, and TCRdb's table has in-frame clones only and misses some. The sample shows approximately 59,000 clones, 75% to 90% of them seen only once. Material: PBMCs. Receptors were obtained from a human donor in good health. Some clones in this sample may be carry-over from other donors' samples.

V and J are TRBV2 and TRBJ1-6; 7 bases line up with TRBD1. The CDR3 consists of 14 residues. From germline, CDR1 is SNHLY and CDR2 FYNNEI. V lost 8 bases, J lost 10 bases, and 11 bases stayed unmatched. The CDR3, as DNA: TGTGCCAGCGTCGGACAGGCTTTTGAGTCACCCCTCCACTTT. This gives the protein CASVGQAFESPLHF.

This clone is a singleton in its sample. The rearrangement joins TRBV7-8 to TRBJ1-5; 8 bases are shared with TRBD1. Trimming removed 1 base from V and 0 bases from J; junction bases left unmatched: 11. The CDR3 runs to 19 residues. Germline CDR1 is SGHVS and CDR2 is FQNEAQ. The CDR3 region has the DNA TGTGCCAGCAGCTTAGAGTGGACAGGGAGGGCGTATAGCAATCAGCCCCAGCATTTT. This codes for CASSLEWTGRAYSNQPQHF.

The chain employs TRBV5-4 and TRBJ2-3, with D unclear. CDR1 is SGHNT and CDR2 is YYREEE in the germline V gene (reference sequence). The CDR3 loop spans 14 amino acids. V lost 5 bases, J lost 2 bases, and 12 bases lay in between. CDR3 region: CASRMGLDTDTQYF. The CDR3 bases are TGTGCCAGCAGGATGGGCCTGGACACAGATACGCAGTATTTT.

This chain joins TRBV7-7 and TRBJ1-1; D not certain. Germline V lookup: CDR1 SSHAT, CDR2 FNYEAQ (reference sequence). V lost 5 bases to trimming and J lost 4 bases, with 11 bases between them. The CDR3 spans 13 residues. The CDR3 region has the DNA TGTGCCAGCAGCCCACTGAGTACCACTGAAGCTTTCTTT. Its protein is CASSPLSTTEAFF.

This sequence joins TRBV21-1 and TRBJ2-7; TRBD2 is the table's D call and was not checked against the DNA. TRBV21-1 corresponds to a pseudogene. The length of the CDR3 is 13 residues. CDR3 sequence reads: CASSDWQVSEQYF. The CDR3 nucleotides are TGTGCCAGCTCGGACTGGCAGGTCTCCGAGCAGTACTTC.

The V gene is TRBV4-1, the J gene TRBJ2-7; D possibly corresponds to TRBD2 (5 bases). Germline CDR1 reads MGHRA; CDR2 reads YSYEKL. Trimming left V 0 bases short and J 4 bases short, with 10 bases between. The CDR3 has 14 residues. The CDR3 DNA sequence: TGCGCCAGCAGCCAAGAGGCTAGCCCGTACGAGCAGTACTTC. It is translated as CASSQEASPYEQYF.

The chain is built from TRBV30 and TRBJ1-1, with a possible D match to TRBD1 (6 bases). The CDR3 contains 18 residues. CDR1 and CDR2 (germline): GTSNPN, SVGIG (reference sequence). Trimming took 0 bases from V and 2 from J, leaving 22 bases between them. This chain's CDR3 is CAWSVGGGRRGKNTEAFF. The CDR3 coding sequence is TGTGCCTGGAGTGTAGGGGGGGGGCGAAGAGGTAAAAACACTGAAGCTTTCTTT. Full variable domain (outside the CDR3, taken from reference TRBV30 and TRBJ1-1): SQTIHQWPATLVQPVGSPLSLECTVEGTSNPNLYWYRQAAGRGLQLLFYSVGIGQISSEVPQNLSASRPQDRQFILSSKKLLLSDSGFYLCAWSVGGGRRGKNTEAFFGQGTRLTVV.

The V and J genes are TRBV4-1 and TRBJ2-7, with TRBD2 identical over 12 bases. The CDR3 has 15 amino acids. The V gene's germline CDR1 is MGHRA and CDR2 YSYEKL. V lost 8 bases to trimming and J lost 7 bases; unmatched junction nucleotides: 12. The CDR3 loop is CASRNNPGLAGEQYF. CDR3 in DNA: TGCGCCAGCCGAAATAACCCGGGACTAGCGGGTGAGCAGTACTTC.

The V gene is TRBV29-1, the J gene TRBJ2-1, with 11 bases matching TRBD1. With 6 bases clipped from V and 4 bases from J, the junction kept 2 bases outside the gene matches. CDR1 and CDR2 (germline): SQVTM, ANQGSEA. This CDR3 is built from 13 residues. CDR3 DNA: TGCAGCGTCGGGACAGGGGGTTACAATGAGCAGTTCTTC. Translating gives CSVGTGGYNEQFF.

V usage is TRBV5-4 and J usage is TRBJ2-3; TRBD2 might be the D (5 bases). V lost 2 bases and J lost 4, with 11 bases in between. Germline V gene lookup returns CDR1 SGHNT and CDR2 YYREEE (reference sequence). CDR3 length: 14 residues. The CDR3 loop is CASSFEGTSDTQYF. The CDR3 DNA sequence: TGTGCCAGCAGCTTTGAGGGAACCTCAGATACGCAGTATTTT.

This rearrangement joins TRBV7-2 to TRBJ2-1; TRBD1 aligns across 7 bases. Germline trimming cut 6 bases from V and 10 bases from J; bases unmatched to any gene: 9. The CDR3 extends over 13 amino acids. CDR1 is SGHTA, CDR2 FQGNSA, per germline. The CDR3 loop is CASSYRTGIEQFF. Here the CDR3 DNA reads TGTGCCAGCAGTTATCGGACAGGTATAGAGCAGTTCTTC. The full variable domain, with the rest looked up from reference TRBV7-2 and TRBJ2-1, is GAGVSQSPSNKVTEKGKDVELRCDPISGHTALYWYRQSLGQGLEFLIYFQGNSAPDKSGLPSDRFSAERTGGSVSTLTIQRTQQEDSAVYLCASSYRTGIEQFFGPGTRLTVL.

The gene calls are TRBV7-2 and TRBJ2-3, with D perhaps matching TRBD1 (5 bases). The germline V and J ends were trimmed by 2 bases and 2 bases, with 11 bases remaining between them. The CDR3 runs to 15 residues. The germline CDR1 and CDR2 sequences are SGHTA and FQGNSA. Written as DNA, the CDR3 is TGTGCCAGCAGCTTATGGGCGGACATCACAGATACGCAGTATTTT. It translates to CASSLWADITDTQYF.

The gene calls are TRBV7-9 and TRBJ1-4; 10 nucleotides match TRBD1. With 6 bases clipped from V and 7 bases from J, the junction kept 5 bases outside the gene matches. Germline-derived CDR1 and CDR2 are SEHNR and FQNEAQ (reference sequence). The CDR3 has 14 residues. CDR3 region: CASRADRGGEKLFF. DNA for the CDR3: TGTGCCAGCAGAGCGGACAGGGGGGGTGAAAAACTGTTTTTT.

The chain links TRBV4-3 to TRBJ2-7; TRBD2 agrees at 11 bases. The J segment lost 6 bases and the V segment lost 2 bases, leaving 6 bases of the junction unmatched. This CDR3 spans 15 amino acids. The germline gives CDR1 LGHNA, CDR2 YSLEER. CDR3 amino acids: CASSQRLAGQGEQYF. DNA for the CDR3: TGCGCCAGCAGCCAAAGACTAGCGGGGCAGGGCGAGCAGTACTTC.

This chain links TRBV5-4 with TRBJ2-5, with D perhaps matching TRBD2 (5 bases). Trimming cost V 5 bases and J 5 bases, with 16 bases left between them. Germline CDR1 and CDR2: SGHNT and YYREEE (reference sequence). This CDR3 spans 14 amino acids. The CDR3 sequence: CASSSPTREETQYF. CDR3 sequence (DNA): TGTGCCAGCAGTTCGCCCACGAGGGAGGAGACCCAGTACTTC.

J is TRBJ1-6 and V is TRBV7-2, with 11 bases aligning to TRBD1. Germline lookup yields CDR1 SGHTA and CDR2 FQGNSA. Germline trimming cut 6 bases from V and 8 bases from J; bases unmatched to any gene: 3. This CDR3 is built from 14 residues. CDR3 coding DNA: TGTGCCAGCAGACGGGACAGGGGGGATTCACCCCTCCACTTT. Encoded protein: CASRRDRGDSPLHF.

The gene calls are TRBV30 and TRBJ1-1; D uncertain. This CDR3 comprises 14 residues. CDR1 and CDR2 from the germline V gene are GTSNPN and SVGIG (reference sequence). Trimming pared 4 bases from V and 0 bases from J, leaving 12 bases between. Here the CDR3 reads CAWTRGRMNTEAFF. Written as DNA, the CDR3 is TGTGCCTGGACCCGGGGTCGGATGAACACTGAAGCTTTCTTT.

J is TRBJ2-7 and V is TRBV4-3, with 9 bases that match TRBD2. V lost 3 bases and J lost 1; bases outside the gene matches: 10. CDR3 length: 17 residues. The germline gives CDR1 LGHNA, CDR2 YSLEER. This CDR3 reads CASSQAGQGLASYEQYF. The CDR3 coding sequence is TGCGCCAGCAGCCAGGCTGGCCAGGGACTAGCATCCTACGAGCAGTACTTC.

This clone was seen once. The chain uses TRBV5-1 and TRBJ2-1, with 10 bases fitting TRBD2. Trimming at V came to 7 bases and at J to 5 bases, leaving 3 bases not matched to a gene. There are 13 residues in the CDR3. In germline, CDR1 is SGHRS, CDR2 YFSETQ. This chain's CDR3 is CASGTSANNEQFF. For the CDR3, the DNA is TGCGCCAGCGGGACTAGCGCGAACAATGAGCAGTTCTTC.

J is TRBJ1-1 and V is TRBV30, with unresolved D. The V and J ends lost 2 bases and 4 bases respectively, with 5 bases between them. This CDR3 has 11 amino acids. Germline V lookup: CDR1 GTSNPN, CDR2 SVGIG (reference sequence). In DNA, the CDR3 is TGTGCCTGGAGTCCAGGCACTGAAGCTTTCTTT. It specifies CAWSPGTEAFF.

This chain joins TRBV9 and TRBJ2-1; D not certain. The CDR3 spans 15 residues. Looked up from germline, CDR1 is SGDLS and CDR2 is YYNGEE. V lost 0 bases and J lost 5, with 12 bases in between. The CDR3 loop is CASSVAVNFHNEQFF. Written as DNA, the CDR3 is TGTGCCAGCAGCGTAGCGGTCAACTTCCACAATGAGCAGTTCTTC.

The genes are TRBV4-1 and TRBJ2-3; 9 nucleotides match TRBD2. V was clipped by 4 bases and J by 4 bases; unmatched bases: 6. Germline V lookup: CDR1 MGHRA, CDR2 YSYEKL. This CDR3 is 15 amino acids long. CDR3 residues: CASSPYSGGADTQYF. The CDR3 DNA follows: TGCGCCAGCAGCCCCTATAGCGGGGGAGCAGATACGCAGTATTTT.

The CDR3 region has the DNA TGTGCCAGTGCGGACGGGGGAGAGCAGTACTTC. This codes for CASADGGEQYF. The V gene is TRBV19, the J gene TRBJ2-7; perhaps TRBD2 as D (6 bases). Per germline, CDR1 LNHDA and CDR2 SQIVND (reference sequence). V lost 8 bases and J lost 7, with 12 bases in between. CDR3 length equals 11 residues.

V is TRBV29-1 and J is TRBJ2-1; a weak D match, TRBD2 (5 bases). Trimming removed 6 bases at V and 2 bases at J, with 8 bases between. There are 12 residues in the CDR3. CDR1 and CDR2 from the germline V gene are SQVTM and ANQGSEA. CDR3 sequence (DNA): TGCAGCGTAAGGAGGCCCTACAATGAGCAGTTCTTC. Its translation is CSVRRPYNEQFF.

The chain employs TRBV29-1 and TRBJ2-1; D is perhaps TRBD2 (5 bases). The V end lost 4 bases, the J end lost 6 bases, and 16 bases lay between the germline ends. The CDR3 length is 14 residues. Germline V CDR1 and CDR2: SQVTM, ANQGSEA. This chain's CDR3 is CSVGEIGVRNEQFF. The CDR3 DNA reads TGCAGCGTTGGAGAAATCGGGGTCCGCAATGAGCAGTTCTTC.

CDR3 protein: CASSLVRETQYF. Here the CDR3 DNA reads TGTGCCAGCAGCTTAGTTCGAGAGACCCAGTACTTC. This chain joins TRBV7-2 and TRBJ2-5; D gene uncertain. CDR1 and CDR2 (germline): SGHTA, FQGNSA. V was shortened by 1 base and J by 4 bases, with 4 bases between the two germline ends. The CDR3 loop spans 12 amino acids.

The chain links TRBV4-1 to TRBJ1-1, with D possibly being TRBD1 (5 bases). V lost 0 bases, J lost 5 bases, and 16 bases lay in between. From germline, CDR1 is MGHRA and CDR2 YSYEKL. The length of the CDR3 is 16 residues. CDR3 sequence reads: CASSQEGDRVGTEAFF. CDR3 in DNA: TGCGCCAGCAGCCAAGAAGGGGATAGGGTGGGGACTGAAGCTTTCTTT.

The genes are TRBV6-1 and TRBJ2-5; 8 bases are a match to TRBD2. J was trimmed by 5 bases and V by 6 bases; bases with no gene match: 5. Germline V CDR1 and CDR2: MNHNS, SASEGT. The CDR3 is made up of 13 amino acids. The DNA of the CDR3 is TGTGCCAGCAGCCGGGAGGGCCTTGAGACCCAGTACTTC. It specifies CASSREGLETQYF.